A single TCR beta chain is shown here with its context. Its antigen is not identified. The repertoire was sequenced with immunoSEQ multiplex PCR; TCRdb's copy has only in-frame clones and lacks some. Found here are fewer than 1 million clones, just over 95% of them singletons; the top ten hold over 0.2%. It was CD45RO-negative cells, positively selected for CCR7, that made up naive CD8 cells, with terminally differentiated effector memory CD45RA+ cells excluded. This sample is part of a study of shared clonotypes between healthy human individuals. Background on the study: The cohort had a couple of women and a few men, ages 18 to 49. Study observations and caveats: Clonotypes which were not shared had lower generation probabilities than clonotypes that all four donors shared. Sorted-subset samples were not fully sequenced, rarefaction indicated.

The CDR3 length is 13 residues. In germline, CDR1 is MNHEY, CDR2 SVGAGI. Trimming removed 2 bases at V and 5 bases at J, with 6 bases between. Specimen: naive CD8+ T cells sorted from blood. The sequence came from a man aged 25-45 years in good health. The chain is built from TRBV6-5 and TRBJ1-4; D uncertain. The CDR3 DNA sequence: TGTGCCAGCAGTTACAACAGAAATGAAAAACTGTTTTTT. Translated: CASSYNRNEKLFF.